Presented here are 32 T cell receptor beta chains from one specimen sequenced in a study of T cells in Graves' hyperthyroidism and ophthalmopathy. It was RNA transcripts that yielded the amplified TCR beta CDR3 regions. The HTBI set primed first-round TCR CDR3 RT-PCR. TCRdb used MiXCR to reprocess the multiplex PCR reads, holding one entry per CDR3 protein. The repertoire holds hundreds of thousands of distinct CDR3 sequences, with approximately 16% as singletons. The sequencing sample was made of blood. All receptors derive from a woman aged 55-69 years with Graves' ophthalmopathy.

The chain employs TRBV28 and TRBJ2-1, with 8 bases lining up with TRBD2. Per germline, CDR1 MDHEN and CDR2 SYDVKM. The V and J ends lost 8 bases and 6 bases, in that order; junction bases with no gene match: 9. This CDR3 spans 14 amino acids. The CDR3 region is CASQNGGEFNEQFF. In DNA, the CDR3 is TGTGCCAGCCAAAACGGGGGGGAATTCAATGAGCAGTTCTTC. Filled out from reference TRBV28 and TRBJ2-1, the complete variable domain reads DVKVTQSSRYLVKRTGEKVFLECVQDMDHENMFWYRQDPGLGLRLIYFSYDVKMKEKGDIPEGYSVSREKKERFSLILESASTNQTSMYLCASQNGGEFNEQFFGPGTRLTVL.

This clonotype was recorded many times. The genes are TRBV6-1 and TRBJ2-1; D is possibly TRBD2 (5 bases). Germline values: CDR1 MNHNS, CDR2 SASEGT. V was shortened by 6 bases and J by 7 bases, with 16 bases between the two germline ends. This CDR3 has 14 residues. The CDR3 protein is CASRGGGEYNEQFF. For the CDR3, the DNA is TGTGCCAGCAGAGGAGGTGGTGAGTATAATGAGCAGTTCTTC.

This clonotype has at least ten counts. The chain employs TRBV7-9 and TRBJ2-1, with 9 bases fitting TRBD2. The CDR3 runs 16 residues. Per the germline V gene, CDR1 is SEHNR and CDR2 is FQNEAQ (reference sequence). V was clipped by 2 bases and J by 8 bases; unmatched bases: 10. CDR3 protein: CASSLTAGGPYHEQFF. Written as DNA, the CDR3 is TGTGCCAGCAGCTTAACGGCGGGAGGGCCTTACCATGAGCAGTTCTTC. Drawing the rest from reference TRBV7-9 and TRBJ2-1, the complete variable domain is DTGVSQNPRHKITKRGQNVTFRCDPISEHNRLYWYRQTLGQGPEFLTYFQNEAQLEKSRLLSDRFSAERPKGSFSTLEIQRTEQGDSAMYLCASSLTAGGPYHEQFFGPGTRLTVL.

This clonotype was recorded many times. The chain uses TRBV11-2 and TRBJ2-1; possibly TRBD2 for D (6 bases). The germline V and J ends were trimmed by 4 bases and 8 bases, with 27 bases remaining between them. Germline CDR1 and CDR2: SGHAT and FQNNGV. The CDR3 is 18 residues long. DNA for the CDR3: TGTGCCAGCAGCTCCATGATGGGAGGCGTTAGTAGGGTCCATGAGCAGTTCTTC. Its protein is CASSSMMGGVSRVHEQFF. Full variable domain (outside the CDR3, taken from reference TRBV11-2 and TRBJ2-1): EAGVAQSPRYKIIEKRQSVAFWCNPISGHATLYWYQQILGQGPKLLIQFQNNGVVDDSQLPKDRFSAERLKGVDSTLKIQPAKLEDSAVYLCASSSMMGGVSRVHEQFFGPGTRLTVL.

V gene TRBV4-2 combines with J gene TRBJ1-1; the D is unclear. V lost 1 base, J lost 10 bases, and 13 bases lay in between. Germline-derived CDR1 and CDR2 are LGHNA and YNFKEQ. The CDR3 consists of 13 residues. CDR3 loop: CASSQGLQEGAFF. CDR3 sequence (DNA): TGTGCCAGCAGCCAAGGACTTCAGGAGGGAGCTTTCTTT.

This clonotype has only a few counts. The chain recombines TRBV7-2 with TRBJ2-1; TRBD1 matches 7 bases. Germline loops: CDR1 SGHTA, CDR2 FQGNSA. CDR3 length: 13 amino acids. V dropped 5 bases and J dropped 9; count of bases not matched to a gene: 7. The CDR3 DNA sequence: TGTGCCAGCAGCCCGACAGGGTTCCTTGAGCAGTTCTTC. This translates into CASSPTGFLEQFF. Full variable domain (remainder filled in from reference TRBV7-2 and TRBJ2-1): GAGVSQSPSNKVTEKGKDVELRCDPISGHTALYWYRQSLGQGLEFLIYFQGNSAPDKSGLPSDRFSAERTGGSVSTLTIQRTQQEDSAVYLCASSPTGFLEQFFGPGTRLTVL.

The V call is TRBV7-8, the J call TRBJ1-5, with 7 bases fitting TRBD2. The DNA end is more similar to TRBJ2-3, so the J call may be wrong. Germline loops: CDR1 SGHVS, CDR2 FQNEAQ. The CDR3 consists of 15 residues. The CDR3 DNA reads TGTGCCAGCAGCTTGGCGGGAGATAGCAATCAGCCCCAGTATTTT. This gives the protein CASSLAGDSNQPQYF.

The chain recombines TRBV7-9 with TRBJ2-1; 12 bases are a match to TRBD2. CDR3 length: 15 residues. Germline V gene data show CDR1 as SEHNR and CDR2 as FQNEAQ (reference sequence). The V and J ends lost 5 bases and 6 bases, in that order; junction bases with no gene match: 5. CDR3 sequence: CASSTPSGRGNEQFF. Written as DNA, the CDR3 is TGTGCCAGCAGCACCCCTAGCGGGAGGGGCAATGAGCAGTTCTTC.

This clonotype was recorded at least ten times. The chain combines TRBV27 with TRBJ2-7; TRBD2 is a possible D gene (6 bases). The CDR3 is 15 amino acids. Trimming removed 4 bases from V and 8 bases from J, with 21 bases in between. Per germline, CDR1 MNHEY and CDR2 SMNVEV (reference sequence). The DNA of the CDR3 is TGTGCCAGCAGTTCTCTAGCGCAGCGGAGGTCTCAGCAGTACTTC. Its protein product is CASSSLAQRRSQQYF.

In its sample, this clonotype was seen many times. CDR3 amino acids: CASSSLGQGHNEQFF. In nucleotides, the CDR3 is TGTGCCAGCAGTTCCTTGGGACAGGGACACAATGAGCAGTTCTTC. The gene calls are TRBV28 and TRBJ2-1, with 9 bases matching TRBD1. V dropped 4 bases and J dropped 5; count of bases not matched to a gene: 6. CDR1 and CDR2 from the germline V gene are MDHEN and SYDVKM. This CDR3 contains 15 residues.

This clonotype was recorded a few times. An end of the junction does not agree with germline; a read error may underlie this. The V call is TRBV12-3 or TRBV12-4, the J call TRBJ2-5; TRBD1 matches at 10 bases. CDR3 length: 15 residues. CDR3 sequence (DNA): TGTGGCAGCAGTTTAGGACAGGGGGTTGAGGAGACCCAGTACTTC. This translates into CGSSLGQGVEETQYF.

This clonotype was counted ten times or more. The rearrangement uses TRBV6-1 and TRBJ1-5, with D maybe TRBD1 (5 bases). The ends were cut back, 6 bases at V and 6 bases at J, with 15 bases in the middle. Germline-derived CDR1 and CDR2 are MNHNS and SASEGT. The CDR3 extends over 14 amino acids. CDR3 coding DNA: TGTGCCAGCAGGGATTCAGGGTACGGTCAGCCCCAGCATTTT. Translated, it gives CASRDSGYGQPQHF.

V usage is TRBV5-1 and J usage is TRBJ2-7; possible D gene TRBD2, 6 bases. Germline V gene data show CDR1 as SGHRS and CDR2 as YFSETQ. The ends were cut back, 4 bases at V and 5 bases at J, with 16 bases in the middle. There are 14 residues in the CDR3. The CDR3 sequence: CASSLDTGGDEQYF. The CDR3 DNA reads as TGCGCCAGCAGCCTAGACACTGGCGGGGACGAGCAGTACTTC. Based on the CDR3 plus reference TRBV5-1 and TRBJ2-7, the full variable domain is KAGVTQTPRYLIKTRGQQVTLSCSPISGHRSVSWYQQTPGQGLQFLFEYFSETQRNKGNFPGRFSGRQFSNSRSEMNVSTLELGDSALYLCASSLDTGGDEQYFGPGTRLTVT.

This clonotype was detected ten times or more. This chain connects TRBV2 to TRBJ2-7, with D hard to call. Trimming removed 4 bases from V and 3 bases from J, with 10 bases in between. Germline CDR1 SNHLY, CDR2 FYNNEI. CDR3 length equals 13 residues. The CDR3 DNA reads TGTGCCAGCAGTGCGGGCAGGAGCTACGAGCAGTACTTC. Translation: CASSAGRSYEQYF.

This clonotype was found many times. The chain couples TRBV9 to TRBJ2-1; TRBD2 aligns across 7 bases. There are 14 residues in the CDR3. Germline V gives CDR1 SGDLS, CDR2 YYNGEE. V was clipped by 0 bases and J by 7 bases; unmatched bases: 4. DNA for the CDR3: TGTGCCAGCAGCGTAGCTAGCGGAGGAAATGAGCAGTTCTTC. Protein: CASSVASGGNEQFF.

This clonotype showed up many times. The chain has TRBV30 and TRBJ2-3, with 7 nucleotides matching TRBD2. With 6 bases clipped from V and 2 bases from J, the junction kept 8 bases outside the gene matches. Germline CDR1 reads GTSNPN; CDR2 reads SVGIG (reference sequence). The CDR3 runs to 14 residues. The CDR3 here is CACTSGVFTDTQYF. For the CDR3, the DNA is TGTGCCTGTACGAGCGGGGTCTTCACAGATACGCAGTATTTT.

This clonotype was seen only a few times. J is TRBJ1-5 and V is TRBV4-1; D uncertain. CDR1 is MGHRA, CDR2 YSYEKL, per germline. The CDR3 length is 16 residues. Trimming left V 0 bases short and J 2 bases short, with 11 bases between. CDR3 sequence: CASSQDGGGGNQPQHF. The DNA of the CDR3 is TGCGCCAGCAGCCAAGATGGCGGAGGAGGCAATCAGCCCCAGCATTTT.

This clonotype was recorded at least ten times. The chain is built from TRBV20-1 and TRBJ2-7, with TRBD1 matching 9 bases. The J segment lost 0 bases and the V segment lost 0 bases, leaving 3 bases of the junction unmatched. The germline gives CDR1 DFQATT, CDR2 SNEGSKA (reference sequence). CDR3 length: 15 residues. The CDR3 bases are TGCAGTGCTAGAGATCGGGACAGGGCCTCCTACGAGCAGTACTTC. Translation gives CSARDRDRASYEQYF.

This clonotype appeared many times. This chain uses TRBV20-1 with TRBJ1-5; no clear D gene. The V gene's germline CDR1 is DFQATT and CDR2 SNEGSKA (reference sequence). Trimming stripped 1 base from V and 15 bases from J, with 16 bases between. The CDR3 runs 12 residues. CDR3 nucleotide sequence: TGCAGTGCTAGAGCATTCACAGATCTTACGCATTTT. It codes for CSARAFTDLTHF.

This clonotype was recorded a few times. The chain uses TRBV20-1 and TRBJ2-1; 15 bases line up with TRBD2. The junction had 5 bases not matched to a gene; V was cut back by 0 bases and J by 14 bases. Germline V gene data show CDR1 as DFQATT and CDR2 as SNEGSKA (reference sequence). The CDR3 sequence is 14 residues long. In DNA form, the CDR3 reads TGCAGTGCTAGAGATGGACTAGCGGGAGGGCAGGAGTTCTTC. It translates to CSARDGLAGGQEFF.

This clonotype showed up just a few times. This chain links TRBV6-1 with TRBJ2-4, with 10 bases that match TRBD1. After removal of 7 bases from V and 8 bases from J, the junction contained 17 bases not matched to a gene. This CDR3 is 17 amino acids long. Germline V lookup: CDR1 MNHNS, CDR2 SASEGT. CDR3 DNA: TGTGCCAGCAACCAAATCCGGGACAGGGGCGATGGGGACATTCAGTACTTC. Amino acid sequence: CASNQIRDRGDGDIQYF.

This clonotype occurred a few times. The chain is built from TRBV28 and TRBJ2-6; unclear D gene. CDR1 is MDHEN, CDR2 SYDVKM, per germline. This CDR3 contains 16 residues. Trimming removed 5 bases at V and 2 bases at J, with 13 bases between. CDR3: CASSHYLGTGANVLTF. The CDR3 DNA sequence: TGTGCCAGCAGTCACTACCTAGGGACTGGGGCCAACGTCCTGACTTTC.

At least ten counts were recorded for this clonotype. The chain links TRBV11-2 to TRBJ2-1; TRBD2 might be the D (6 bases). V gave up 8 bases and J gave up 1 base, with 18 bases separating them. The V gene's germline CDR1 is SGHAT and CDR2 FQNNGV. This CDR3 is 16 amino acids long. The CDR3 region has the DNA TGTGCCAGCCTTGGGGACGGGGGACTTTCCTACAATGAGCAGTTCTTC. Translation: CASLGDGGLSYNEQFF. The whole variable domain, filled in from reference TRBV11-2 and TRBJ2-1, reads EAGVAQSPRYKIIEKRQSVAFWCNPISGHATLYWYQQILGQGPKLLIQFQNNGVVDDSQLPKDRFSAERLKGVDSTLKIQPAKLEDSAVYLCASLGDGGLSYNEQFFGPGTRLTVL.

This clonotype was seen repeatedly, ten times or more. The J gene is TRBJ2-5, the V gene TRBV7-2; TRBD1 matches 10 bases. There are 14 residues in the CDR3. Unmatched junction bases numbered 5, after V lost 5 bases and J lost 5 bases. Germline V gene data show CDR1 as SGHTA and CDR2 as FQGNSA. CDR3 residues: CASSRQGAAETQYF. The CDR3 bases are TGTGCCAGCAGCAGACAGGGGGCTGCGGAGACCCAGTACTTC.

This clonotype was counted a few times. The J gene is TRBJ2-1, the V gene TRBV5-6; 8 positions agree with TRBD2. The CDR3 consists of 15 residues. Looked up from germline, CDR1 is SGHDT and CDR2 is YYEEEE. V was pared by 0 bases and J by 9 bases, with 8 bases of the junction left unmatched. CDR3 in DNA: TGTGCCAGCAGCTTGGTGCGGCTAGCGGGCGGTGAGCAGTTCTTC. Residues: CASSLVRLAGGEQFF.

This clonotype was picked up many times. The chain uses TRBV13 and TRBJ2-5; TRBD1 matches at 7 bases. The CDR3 totals 13 residues. Per germline, CDR1 PRHDT and CDR2 FYEKMQ (reference sequence). V lost 5 bases to trimming and J lost 2 bases; unmatched junction nucleotides: 2. The CDR3 nucleotides are TGTGCCAGCAGCGGGACAGAACAAGAGACCCAGTACTTC. Translating gives CASSGTEQETQYF. Full variable domain (rest looked up from reference TRBV13 and TRBJ2-5): AAGVIQSPRHLIKEKRETATLKCYPIPRHDTVYWYQQGPGQDPQFLISFYEKMQSDKGSIPDRFSAQQFSDYHSELNMSSLELGDSALYFCASSGTEQETQYFGPGTRLLVL.

The CDR3 reads CASSRAPDRGETQYF. Here the CDR3 DNA reads TGCGCCAGCAGCCGAGCTCCCGACAGGGGAGAGACCCAGTACTTC. V usage is TRBV5-1 and J usage is TRBJ2-5; 8 positions match TRBD1. This CDR3 is 15 amino acids long. Germline-derived CDR1 and CDR2 are SGHRS and YFSETQ. Trimming took 4 bases from V and 4 from J; bases not matched to a gene: 9.

This clonotype was recorded at least ten times. This chain connects TRBV12-3 or TRBV12-4 to TRBJ2-3, with a possible D match to TRBD1 (5 bases). Deletions cut 2 bases from V and 0 bases from J, with 18 bases between. The CDR3 extends over 18 amino acids. CDR3 in DNA: TGTGCCAGCAGTTTACCGACCCGACGGACAACTAGCACAGATACGCAGTATTTT. This gives the protein CASSLPTRRTTSTDTQYF.

There are many counts of this clonotype. The J gene is TRBJ2-1, the V gene TRBV11-2, with 7 bases matching TRBD2. The CDR3 runs 13 residues. With V trimmed by 5 bases and J by 5 bases, 3 bases remained unmatched. Germline CDR1 reads SGHAT; CDR2 reads FQNNGV. For the CDR3, the DNA is TGTGCCAGCAGCCATGGGACTAACAATGAGCAGTTCTTC. This translates into CASSHGTNNEQFF.

There are a few counts of this clonotype. V and J are TRBV5-1 and TRBJ2-7; tentative D call: TRBD2 (5 bases). With 4 bases removed from V and 7 bases from J, the gap between germline ends came to 24 bases. The CDR3 runs 16 residues. Germline V gene lookup returns CDR1 SGHRS and CDR2 YFSETQ. The CDR3 bases are TGCGCCAGCAGCCAAATGGCCACCACACCCTCGGGGGAGCAGTACTTC. Its protein is CASSQMATTPSGEQYF.

This clonotype was counted many times. The V gene is TRBV3-1, the J gene TRBJ2-7; D is tentatively TRBD1 or TRBD2 (5 bases each). CDR3 size: 14 residues. Trimming took 2 bases from V and 3 from J, leaving 11 bases between them. Germline CDR1 reads LGHDT; CDR2 reads YNNKEL (reference sequence). In DNA, the CDR3 is TGTGCCAGCAGCCAATTGGGGGTAAGCTACGAGCAGTACTTC. Translating it yields CASSQLGVSYEQYF.

This clonotype was picked up many times. This rearrangement joins TRBV28 to TRBJ2-7; 8 bases fit TRBD1. The CDR3 runs 15 residues. J lost 6 bases, V lost 4 bases, and 11 bases had no gene match. Germline V gene data show CDR1 as MDHEN and CDR2 as SYDVKM. CDR3 sequence (DNA): TGTGCCAGCAGTTCCAGGACAGGGCCCACGGGCGAGCAGTACTTC. This sequence encodes CASSSRTGPTGEQYF.